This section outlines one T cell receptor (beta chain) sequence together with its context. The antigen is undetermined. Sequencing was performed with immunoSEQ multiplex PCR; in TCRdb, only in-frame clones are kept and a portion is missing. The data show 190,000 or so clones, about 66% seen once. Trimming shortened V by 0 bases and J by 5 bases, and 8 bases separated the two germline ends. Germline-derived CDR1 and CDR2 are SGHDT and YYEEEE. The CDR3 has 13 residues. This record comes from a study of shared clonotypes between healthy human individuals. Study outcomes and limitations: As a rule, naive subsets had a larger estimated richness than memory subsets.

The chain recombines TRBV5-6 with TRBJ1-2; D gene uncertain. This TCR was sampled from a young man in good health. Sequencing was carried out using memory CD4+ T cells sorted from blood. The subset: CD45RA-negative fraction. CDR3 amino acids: CASSLGPGYGYTF. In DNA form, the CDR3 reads TGTGCCAGCAGCTTGGGCCCAGGTTATGGCTACACCTTC.